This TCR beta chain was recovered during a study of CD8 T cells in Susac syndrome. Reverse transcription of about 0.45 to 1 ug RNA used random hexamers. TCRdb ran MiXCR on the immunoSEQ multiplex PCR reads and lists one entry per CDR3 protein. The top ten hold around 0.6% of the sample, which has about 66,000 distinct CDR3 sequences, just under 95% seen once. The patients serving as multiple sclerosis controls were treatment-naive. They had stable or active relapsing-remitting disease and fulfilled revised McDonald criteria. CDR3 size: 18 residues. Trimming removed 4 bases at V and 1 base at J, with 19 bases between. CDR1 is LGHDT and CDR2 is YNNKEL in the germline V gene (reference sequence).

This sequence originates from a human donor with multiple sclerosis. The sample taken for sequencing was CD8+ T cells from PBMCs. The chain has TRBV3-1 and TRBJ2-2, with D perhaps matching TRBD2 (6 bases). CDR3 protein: CASSPVGEEIMNTGELFF. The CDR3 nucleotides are TGTGCCAGCAGCCCTGTAGGGGAGGAAATCATGAACACCGGGGAGCTGTTTTTT.